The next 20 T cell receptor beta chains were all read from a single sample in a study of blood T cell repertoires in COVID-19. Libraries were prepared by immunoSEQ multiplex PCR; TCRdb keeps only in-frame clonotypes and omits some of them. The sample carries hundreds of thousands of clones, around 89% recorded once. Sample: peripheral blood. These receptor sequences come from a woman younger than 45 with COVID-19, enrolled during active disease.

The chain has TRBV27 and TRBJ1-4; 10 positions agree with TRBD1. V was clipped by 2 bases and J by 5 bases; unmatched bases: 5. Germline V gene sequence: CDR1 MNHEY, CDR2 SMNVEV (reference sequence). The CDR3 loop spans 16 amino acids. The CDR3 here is CASSLVRGQGNEKLFF. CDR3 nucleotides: TGTGCCAGCAGTTTAGTAAGGGGACAGGGGAATGAAAAACTGTTTTTT. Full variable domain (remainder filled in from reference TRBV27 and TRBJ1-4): EAQVTQNPRYLITVTGKKLTVTCSQNMNHEYMSWYRQDPGLGLRQIYYSMNVEVTDKGDVPEGYKVSRKEKRNFPLILESPSPNQTSLYFCASSLVRGQGNEKLFFGSGTQLSVL.

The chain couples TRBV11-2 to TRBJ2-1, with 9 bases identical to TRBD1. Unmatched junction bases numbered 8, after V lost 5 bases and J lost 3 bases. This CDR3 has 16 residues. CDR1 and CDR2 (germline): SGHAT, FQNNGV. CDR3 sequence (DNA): TGTGCCAGCAGCACCTTAGTGACAGGGGGCTACAATGAGCAGTTCTTC. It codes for CASSTLVTGGYNEQFF.

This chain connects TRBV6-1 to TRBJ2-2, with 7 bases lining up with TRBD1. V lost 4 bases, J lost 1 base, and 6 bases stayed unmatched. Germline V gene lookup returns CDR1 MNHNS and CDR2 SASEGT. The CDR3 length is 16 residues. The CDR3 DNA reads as TGTGCCAGCAGTGGTCTCGGGACAGAGAACACCGGGGAGCTGTTTTTT. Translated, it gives CASSGLGTENTGELFF.

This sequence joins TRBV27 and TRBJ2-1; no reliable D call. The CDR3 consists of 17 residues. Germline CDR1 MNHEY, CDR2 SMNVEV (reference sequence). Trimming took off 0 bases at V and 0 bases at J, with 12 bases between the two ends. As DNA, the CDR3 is TGTGCCAGCAGTTTATCGATGGCGGCCAGCTCCTACAATGAGCAGTTCTTC. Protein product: CASSLSMAASSYNEQFF.

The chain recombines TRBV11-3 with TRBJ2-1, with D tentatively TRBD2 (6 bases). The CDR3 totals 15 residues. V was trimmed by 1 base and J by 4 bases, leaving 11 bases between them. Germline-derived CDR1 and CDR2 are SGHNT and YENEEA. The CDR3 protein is CASSLAGEAYNEQFF. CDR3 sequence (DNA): TGTGCCAGCAGCTTAGCGGGAGAAGCTTACAATGAGCAGTTCTTC.

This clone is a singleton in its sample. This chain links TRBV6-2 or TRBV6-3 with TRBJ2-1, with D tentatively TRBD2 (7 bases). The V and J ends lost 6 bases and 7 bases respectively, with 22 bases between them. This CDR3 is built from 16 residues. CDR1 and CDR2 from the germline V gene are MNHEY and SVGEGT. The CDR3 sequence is CASSLLAPYQGNEQFF. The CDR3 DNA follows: TGTGCCAGCAGCTTACTAGCGCCTTATCAGGGGAATGAGCAGTTCTTC.

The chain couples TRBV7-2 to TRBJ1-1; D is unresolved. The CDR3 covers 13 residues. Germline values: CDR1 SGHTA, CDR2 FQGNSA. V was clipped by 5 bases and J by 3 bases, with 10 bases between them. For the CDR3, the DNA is TGTGCCAGCAGCCACCTTACTGACACTGAAGCTTTCTTT. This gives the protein CASSHLTDTEAFF.

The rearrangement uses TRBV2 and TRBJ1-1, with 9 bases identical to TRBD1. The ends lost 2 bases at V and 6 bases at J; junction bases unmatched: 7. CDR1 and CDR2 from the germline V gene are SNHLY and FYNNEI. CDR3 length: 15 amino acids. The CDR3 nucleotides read TGTGCCAGCAGTGAAATCTGGACAGGGGCTCCTGAAGCTTTCTTT. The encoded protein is CASSEIWTGAPEAFF. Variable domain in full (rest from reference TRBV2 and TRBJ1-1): EPEVTQTPSHQVTQMGQEVILRCVPISNHLYFYWYRQILGQKVEFLVSFYNNEISEKSEIFDDQFSVERPDGSNFTLKIRSTKLEDSAMYFCASSEIWTGAPEAFFGQGTRLTVV.

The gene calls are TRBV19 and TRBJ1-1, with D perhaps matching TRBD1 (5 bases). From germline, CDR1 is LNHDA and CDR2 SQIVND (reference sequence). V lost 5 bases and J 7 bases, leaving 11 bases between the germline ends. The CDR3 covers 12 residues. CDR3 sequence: CASSSRQFEAFF. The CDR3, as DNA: TGTGCCAGTAGTTCTCGACAGTTTGAAGCTTTCTTT.

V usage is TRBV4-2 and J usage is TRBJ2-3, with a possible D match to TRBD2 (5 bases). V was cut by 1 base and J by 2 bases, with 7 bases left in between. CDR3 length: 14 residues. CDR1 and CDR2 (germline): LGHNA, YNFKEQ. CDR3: CASSQGRDTDTQYF. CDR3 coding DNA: TGTGCCAGCAGCCAAGGCCGGGACACAGATACGCAGTATTTT.

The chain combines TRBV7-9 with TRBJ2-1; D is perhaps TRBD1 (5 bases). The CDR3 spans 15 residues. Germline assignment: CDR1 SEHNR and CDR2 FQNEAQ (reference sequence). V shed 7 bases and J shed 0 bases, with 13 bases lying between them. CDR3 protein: CASTMQGSSYNEQFF. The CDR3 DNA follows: TGTGCCAGCACCATGCAGGGTAGCTCCTACAATGAGCAGTTCTTC.

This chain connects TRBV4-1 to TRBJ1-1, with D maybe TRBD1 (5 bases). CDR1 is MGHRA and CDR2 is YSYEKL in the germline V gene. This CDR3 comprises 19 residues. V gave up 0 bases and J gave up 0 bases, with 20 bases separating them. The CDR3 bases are TGCGCCAGCAGCCAAGAGGGGGGGACGCCTATGTTCATGAACACTGAAGCTTTCTTT. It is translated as CASSQEGGTPMFMNTEAFF.

The CDR3 loop reads CASSRGTDTEAFF. CDR3 in DNA: TGTGCCAGCAGCCGGGGGACAGACACTGAAGCTTTCTTT. The rearrangement links TRBV5-4 to TRBJ1-1; 7 nucleotides align to TRBD1. This CDR3 region has 13 residues. J lost 3 bases, V lost 4 bases, and 3 bases had no gene match. CDR1 is SGHNT, CDR2 YYREEE, per germline (reference sequence). Full variable domain (rest looked up from reference TRBV5-4 and TRBJ1-1): ETGVTQSPTHLIKTRGQQVTLRCSSQSGHNTVSWYQQALGQGPQFIFQYYREEENGRGNFPPRFSGLQFPNYSSELNVNALELDDSALYLCASSRGTDTEAFFGQGTRLTVV.

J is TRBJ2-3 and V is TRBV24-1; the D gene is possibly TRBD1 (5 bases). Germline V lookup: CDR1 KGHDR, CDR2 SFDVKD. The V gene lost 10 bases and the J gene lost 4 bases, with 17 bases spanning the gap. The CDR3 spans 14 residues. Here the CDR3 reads CATIKTARADTQYF. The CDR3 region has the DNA TGTGCCACGATCAAGACAGCCCGCGCAGATACGCAGTATTTT.

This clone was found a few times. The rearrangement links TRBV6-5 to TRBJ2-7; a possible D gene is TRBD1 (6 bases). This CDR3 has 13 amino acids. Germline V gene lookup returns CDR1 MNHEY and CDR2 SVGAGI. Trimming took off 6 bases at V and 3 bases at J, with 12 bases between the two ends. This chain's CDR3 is CASSLTGYYEQYV. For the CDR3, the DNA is TGTGCCAGCAGCCTCACAGGGTACTACGAGCAGTACGTC.

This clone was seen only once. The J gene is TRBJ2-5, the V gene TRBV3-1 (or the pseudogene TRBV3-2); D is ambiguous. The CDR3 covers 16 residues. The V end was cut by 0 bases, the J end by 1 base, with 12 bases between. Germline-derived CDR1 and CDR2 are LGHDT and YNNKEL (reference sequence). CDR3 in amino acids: CASSQDYSHLQETQYF. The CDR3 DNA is TGTGCCAGCAGCCAAGATTACTCGCACCTCCAAGAGACCCAGTACTTC.

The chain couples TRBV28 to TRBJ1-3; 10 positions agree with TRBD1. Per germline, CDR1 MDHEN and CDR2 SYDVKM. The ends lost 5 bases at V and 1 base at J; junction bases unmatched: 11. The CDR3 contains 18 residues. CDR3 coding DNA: TGTGCCAGCAGTATCACTCGGGACAGGGGATTTTCTGGAAACACCATATATTTT. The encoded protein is CASSITRDRGFSGNTIYF.

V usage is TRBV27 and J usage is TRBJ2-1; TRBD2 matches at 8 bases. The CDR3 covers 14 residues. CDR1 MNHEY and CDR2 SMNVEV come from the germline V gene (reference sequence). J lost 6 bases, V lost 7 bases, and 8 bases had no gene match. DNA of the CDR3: TGTGCCAGCATGTGGGGTAGCGGGGTCAATGAGCAGTTCTTC. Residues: CASMWGSGVNEQFF.

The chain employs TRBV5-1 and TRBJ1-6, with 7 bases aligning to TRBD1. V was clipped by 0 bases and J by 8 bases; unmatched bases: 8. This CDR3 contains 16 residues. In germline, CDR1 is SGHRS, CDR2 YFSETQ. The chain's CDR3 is CASSLGRGASHSPLHF. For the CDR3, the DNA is TGCGCCAGCAGCTTGGGCAGGGGGGCTAGCCATTCACCCCTCCACTTT.

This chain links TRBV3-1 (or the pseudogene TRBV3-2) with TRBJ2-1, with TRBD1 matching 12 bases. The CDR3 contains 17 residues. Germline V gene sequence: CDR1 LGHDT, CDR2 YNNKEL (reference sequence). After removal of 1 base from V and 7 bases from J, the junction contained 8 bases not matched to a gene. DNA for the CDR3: TGTGCCAGCAGCCAAGCCGGGACAGGGGGCGCACGAAATGAGCAGTTCTTC. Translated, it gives CASSQAGTGGARNEQFF.